This entry features one TCR beta chain sequence. The target antigen is unknown. The source of the sample is a study of OX40 agonist ivuxolimab in advanced cancers. Whole-study results and caveats: In a subset of nonresponders, normalized T-cell clonal expansion was also low. In CD8+ T cells, expanded clones were on average more numerous than in CD4+.

Sequencing was performed with immunoSEQ multiplex PCR; in TCRdb, only in-frame clones are kept and a portion is missing. The table includes roughly 35,000 clones, roughly 81% detected once. The length of the CDR3 is 14 residues. Per germline, CDR1 SNHLY and CDR2 FYNNEI. With 8 bases removed from V and 8 bases from J, the gap between germline ends came to 21 bases. The starting material was CD4+ or CD8+ T cells sorted from blood, obtained in a trial of the OX40 agonist ivuxolimab. This chain links TRBV2 with TRBJ1-2; D is ambiguous. The receptor was isolated from an adult with an advanced solid tumor such as melanoma, head and neck, liver or kidney cancer. In nucleotides, the CDR3 is TGTGCCAGCTCCACAGAATGGACCTCGTGGGGCTACACCTTC. Its protein is CASSTEWTSWGYTF.